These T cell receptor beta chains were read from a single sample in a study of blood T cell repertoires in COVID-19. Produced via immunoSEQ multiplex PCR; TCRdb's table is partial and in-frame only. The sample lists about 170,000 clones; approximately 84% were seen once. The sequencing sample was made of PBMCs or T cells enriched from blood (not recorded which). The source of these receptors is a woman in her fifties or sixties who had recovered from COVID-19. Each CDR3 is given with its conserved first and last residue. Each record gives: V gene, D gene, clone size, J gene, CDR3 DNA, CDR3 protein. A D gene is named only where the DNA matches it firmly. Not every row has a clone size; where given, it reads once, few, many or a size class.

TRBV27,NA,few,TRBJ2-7,TGTGCCAGCAGTTTATCCAGGGGGGACGCTGCCTACGAGCAGTACTTC,CASSLSRGDAAYEQYF
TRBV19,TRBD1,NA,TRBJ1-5,TGTGCCAGTAGAACCCGGGACAGGGGAAATCTGTTTGGCTCGAATCAGCCCCAGCATTTT,CASRTRDRGNLFGSNQPQHF
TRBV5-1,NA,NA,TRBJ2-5,TGCGCCAGCAGCTGGAGCAGACGAGAGACCCAGTACTTC,CASSWSRRETQYF
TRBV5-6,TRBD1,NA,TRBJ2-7,TGTGCCAGCAGCGGACGGGACAGGACCTACGAGCAGTACTTC,CASSGRDRTYEQYF
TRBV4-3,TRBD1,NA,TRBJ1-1,TGCGCCAGCAGCCAAGGGACAGGGGGCGATCGGGCTTTCTTT,CASSQGTGGDRAFF
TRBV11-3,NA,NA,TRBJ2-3,TGTGCCAGCAGCAGCCGCTTAGATACGCAGTATTTT,CASSSRLDTQYF
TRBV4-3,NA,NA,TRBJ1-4,TGCGCCAGCAGCCAAGACAAAGCGGCCCATAAACTGTTTTTT,CASSQDKAAHKLFF
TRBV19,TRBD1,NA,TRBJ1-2,TGTGCCAGCCTGGTACCGGGACAGGGGAGCCATGGCTACACCTTC,CASLVPGQGSHGYTF
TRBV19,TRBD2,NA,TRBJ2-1,TGTGCCACCAATTCCGGGACTAGCGGGAGAGGGGGGTACAATGAGCAGTTCTTC,CATNSGTSGRGGYNEQFF
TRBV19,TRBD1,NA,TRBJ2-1,TGTGCCAGTAGAGGCAGGGGGCTCAATGAGCAGTTCTTC,CASRGRGLNEQFF
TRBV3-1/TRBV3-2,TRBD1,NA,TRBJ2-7,TGTGCCAGCAGCCAACACAGGGGGCTCTACGAGCAGTACTTC,CASSQHRGLYEQYF
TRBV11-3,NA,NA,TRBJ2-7,TGTGCCAGCAGCTTAGATGGGCTCGAGCAGTACTTC,CASSLDGLEQYF
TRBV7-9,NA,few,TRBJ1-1,TGTGCCAGCAGCCCGCGCACTGAAGCTTTCTTT,CASSPRTEAFF
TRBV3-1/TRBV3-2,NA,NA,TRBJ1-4,TGTGCCAGCAGCCAAGATACAGGGACGGCGACGCTGTTTTTT,CASSQDTGTATLFF
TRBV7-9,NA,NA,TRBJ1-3,TGTGCCAGCAGCCTAGTTCAGGGTCAAAACACCATATATTTT,CASSLVQGQNTIYF
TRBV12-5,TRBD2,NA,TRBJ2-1,TGTGCTAGTGGCAGTAGCGGGAGCTACAATGAGCAGTTCTTC,CASGSSGSYNEQFF
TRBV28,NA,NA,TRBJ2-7,TGTGCCAGCAGTTTCCCGGTTAATATTCTCGAGCAGTACTTC,CASSFPVNILEQYF
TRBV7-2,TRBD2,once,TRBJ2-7,TGTGCCAGCAGCCTTAGCGGACCCGCGGGAGGGGAGCAGTACTTC,CASSLSGPAGGEQYF
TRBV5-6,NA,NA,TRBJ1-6,TGTGCCAGCAGCTTAGCAGGGTTGGGTTCACCCCTCCACTTT,CASSLAGLGSPLHF
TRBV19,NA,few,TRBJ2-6,TGTGCCAGTAGTATATTTTCAGGGTCTGGGGCCAACGTCCTGACTTTC,CASSIFSGSGANVLTF
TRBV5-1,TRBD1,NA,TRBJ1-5,TGCGCCAGCCCCTTTGGGGGGACAGGGGGTAGCAGCAATCAGCCCCAGCATTTT,CASPFGGTGGSSNQPQHF
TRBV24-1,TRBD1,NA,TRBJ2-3,TGTGCCACCAGTGATTTCAGGGGGCGGGATACGCAGTATTTT,CATSDFRGRDTQYF
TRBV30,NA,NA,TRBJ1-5,TGTGCCTGGACATTTCCTCAGCCCCAGCATTTT,CAWTFPQPQHF
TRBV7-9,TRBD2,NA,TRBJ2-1,TGTGCCAGCAGCCCCTCCCCACTAGCGGGAGTGGTCAATGAGCAGTTCTTC,CASSPSPLAGVVNEQFF
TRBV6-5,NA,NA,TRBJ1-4,TGTGCCAGCACCCCGCCGGAGATAGGAAAAAAACTGTTTTTT,CASTPPEIGKKLFF
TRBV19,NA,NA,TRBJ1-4,TGTGCCAGTATGCCCCAGGGGCCGAATGAAAAACTGTTTTTT,CASMPQGPNEKLFF
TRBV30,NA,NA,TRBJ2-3,TGTGCCTGGAGTGACGGCGGGCGCACAGATACGCAGTATTTT,CAWSDGGRTDTQYF
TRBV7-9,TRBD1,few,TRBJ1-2,TGTGCCAGCAGCTTGGGACAGCTCAACTATGGCTACACCTTC,CASSLGQLNYGYTF
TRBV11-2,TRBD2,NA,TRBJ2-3,TGTGCCAGCAGCTCGACGGGGCGGGAGGAATGGAGCACACGAGATACGCAGTATTTT,CASSSTGREEWSTRDTQYF
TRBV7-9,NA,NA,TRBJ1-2,TGTGCCAGCGGGAAGGGGAAGGGATATGGCTACACCTTC,CASGKGKGYGYTF
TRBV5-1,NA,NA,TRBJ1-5,TGCGCCAGCAGCTTGATGCCAGGGAATCAGCCCCAGCATTTT,CASSLMPGNQPQHF